Included here is one T cell receptor (beta chain) sequence, with context. No antigen is known for it. This sample was included in a study of blood T cells in healthy people across ages. Broader study findings: A strong correlation between TCR beta diversity and naive T cell percentage was seen. Aged donors had fewer naive CD4+ cells and lower diversity than long-lived donors.

Germline values: CDR1 SGHTA, CDR2 FQGNSA. The CDR3 sequence is 14 residues long. Trimming removed 2 bases from V and 4 bases from J, with 12 bases in between. The second PCR ran about 6 to 12 cycles with a sample-barcoded 5' primer and J-beta primers. A template-switch adaptor that had 12 random nucleotides put a tag on each cDNA molecule. Each CDR3 protein is one row after TCRdb ran MiXCR on the 5' RACE reads. The table shows 1.6 million or so distinct CDR3 sequences, with approximately 32% occurring only once. This receptor was obtained from a woman under 40 in good health. The sample consisted of blood. The rearrangement joins TRBV7-2 to TRBJ2-7; tentatively, D is TRBD1 or TRBD2 (6 bases each). CDR3 nucleotide sequence: TGTGCCAGCAGCTTAAAAGGGGGGTGGTACGAGCAGTACTTC. Translation gives CASSLKGGWYEQYF.